The 21 T cell receptor beta chains reported below all come from one sample, sequenced in a study of T cell responses to AZD1222 COVID-19 vaccine. The method was immunoSEQ multiplex PCR; TCRdb's version includes in-frame clones alone and lacks a portion of them. The sample yields about 74,000 clones, 70% to 90% seen once. Sequenced material: peripheral blood, taken on day 0 of AZD1222 vaccination. The receptor source for this set is an adult in good health.

The V gene is TRBV6-2 or TRBV6-3, the J gene TRBJ1-6; no clear D. This CDR3 contains 16 residues. The ends were cut back, 5 bases at V and 6 bases at J, with 17 bases in the middle. CDR1 is MNHEY and CDR2 is SVGEGT in the germline V gene. CDR3 coding DNA: TGTGCCAGCAGTAACCCGTCGAGGGCGGCTAATTCACCCCTCCACTTT. Its protein is CASSNPSRAANSPLHF.

This clone came up once. V usage is TRBV27 and J usage is TRBJ2-7; possibly TRBD2 for D (5 bases). Per germline, CDR1 MNHEY and CDR2 SMNVEV (reference sequence). Trimming shortened V by 4 bases and J by 7 bases, and 20 bases separated the two germline ends. The CDR3 spans 15 residues. In DNA form, the CDR3 reads TGTGCCAGCAGTTCCCTCGTGGGAGTCCCCCAGGAGCAGTACTTC. Residues: CASSSLVGVPQEQYF.

The chain recombines TRBV5-1 with TRBJ2-1; 15 nucleotides agree with TRBD2. The CDR3 runs to 16 residues. The V segment lost 4 bases and the J segment 10 bases; nucleotides outside the gene matches: 9. In germline, CDR1 is SGHRS, CDR2 YFSETQ. The chain's CDR3 is CASSRTSGRAIGEQFF. The CDR3 DNA reads as TGCGCCAGCAGCAGGACTAGCGGGAGGGCCATTGGGGAGCAGTTCTTC.

The chain couples TRBV30 to TRBJ2-7; the D gene is possibly TRBD2 (6 bases). CDR3 length: 11 residues. Germline CDR1 GTSNPN, CDR2 SVGIG (reference sequence). Trimming pared 2 bases from V and 6 bases from J, leaving 8 bases between. The CDR3 region is CAWSPGSEQYF. CDR3 in DNA: TGTGCCTGGAGTCCCGGGAGCGAGCAGTACTTC.

This chain uses TRBV9 with TRBJ2-7; D gene uncertain. The CDR3 covers 13 residues. The germline CDR1 and CDR2 sequences are SGDLS and YYNGEE. V lost 3 bases, J lost 4 bases, and 11 bases lay in between. In DNA, the CDR3 is TGTGCCAGCAGCGCCGGAACGTATTACGAGCAGTACTTC. Translating it yields CASSAGTYYEQYF.

This clone was recorded once. The chain links TRBV19 to TRBJ1-4; TRBD1 agrees at 9 bases. The germline CDR1 and CDR2 sequences are LNHDA and SQIVND (reference sequence). V dropped 4 bases and J dropped 8; count of bases not matched to a gene: 8. The CDR3 covers 15 residues. The DNA of the CDR3 is TGTGCCAGTAGTACCTTGGGACAGGGTTTGGAAAAACTGTTTTTT. Its protein is CASSTLGQGLEKLFF.

The V gene is TRBV6-5, the J gene TRBJ2-1; D gene unclear. V was cut by 6 bases and J by 7 bases, with 13 bases left in between. This CDR3 region has 13 residues. Germline loops: CDR1 MNHEY, CDR2 SVGAGI. The CDR3 DNA is TGTGCCAGCAGCCCGACGAGAGGTAATGAGCAGTTCTTC. Protein product: CASSPTRGNEQFF.

The chain couples TRBV7-8 to TRBJ1-1, with TRBD1 matching over 8 bases. Germline V lookup: CDR1 SGHVS, CDR2 FQNEAQ. Trimming took 4 bases from V and 11 from J; bases not matched to a gene: 6. The CDR3 has 12 amino acids. In nucleotides, the CDR3 is TGTGCCAGCAGCTATGGGACAGGCGGGGCTTTCTTT. Its protein is CASSYGTGGAFF. The full variable domain, completed using reference TRBV7-8 and TRBJ1-1, is GAGVSQSPRYKVAKRGQDVALRCDPISGHVSLFWYQQALGQGPEFLTYFQNEAQLDKSGLPSDRFFAERPEGSVSTLKIQRTQQEDSAVYLCASSYGTGGAFFGQGTRLTVV.

J is TRBJ2-3 and V is TRBV5-1; D is uncertain. With 3 bases removed from V and 2 bases from J, the gap between germline ends came to 10 bases. The CDR3 has 14 residues. Germline V gene data show CDR1 as SGHRS and CDR2 as YFSETQ. Here the CDR3 reads CASSYERNTDTQYF. The CDR3 DNA reads TGCGCCAGCAGCTACGAACGGAACACAGATACGCAGTATTTT.

This sequence joins TRBV7-6 and TRBJ1-4, with 8 bases that match TRBD1. Germline loops: CDR1 SGHVS, CDR2 FNYEAQ. V lost 1 base to trimming and J lost 4 bases; unmatched junction nucleotides: 2. This CDR3 spans 15 amino acids. The CDR3 loop is CASSLGTGINEKLFF. CDR3 nucleotide sequence: TGTGCCAGCAGCTTAGGGACAGGGATTAATGAAAAACTGTTTTTT.

The J gene is TRBJ1-2, the V gene TRBV2, with a tentative D call TRBD1 (5 bases). This CDR3 region has 14 residues. Germline CDR1 and CDR2: SNHLY and FYNNEI. V lost 5 bases and J lost 4, with 14 bases in between. Here the CDR3 reads CASSTRVRGYGYTF. The CDR3 coding sequence is TGTGCCAGCAGTACACGTGTGAGGGGCTATGGCTACACCTTC.

The chain joins TRBV7-8 to TRBJ1-4; 9 bases are a match to TRBD1. Looked up from germline, CDR1 is SGHVS and CDR2 is FQNEAQ. Trimming at V came to 5 bases and at J to 0 bases, leaving 13 bases not matched to a gene. There are 19 residues in the CDR3. DNA for the CDR3: TGTGCCAGCAGCCCCCGGAGACAGGGGGATCCTTCAACTAATGAAAAACTGTTTTTT. Translated: CASSPRRQGDPSTNEKLFF.

This clone was detected only once. This chain joins TRBV5-1 and TRBJ1-4; 10 bases align to TRBD1. Looked up from germline, CDR1 is SGHRS and CDR2 is YFSETQ. The V and J ends lost 4 bases and 8 bases, in that order; junction bases with no gene match: 5. The CDR3 runs 14 residues. CDR3 in DNA: TGCGCCAGCAGCAGCAGGACAGGGGGAGAAAAACTGTTTTTT. The encoded protein is CASSSRTGGEKLFF.

The table lists this clone with a count of one. This chain links TRBV15 with TRBJ2-2; 11 bases agree with TRBD2. This CDR3 is built from 17 residues. Germline V lookup: CDR1 LNHNV, CDR2 YYDKDF (reference sequence). Trimming at V came to 3 bases and at J to 1 base, leaving 4 bases not matched to a gene. CDR3 region: CATSREGLAGNTGELFF. As DNA, the CDR3 is TGTGCCACCAGCAGGGAAGGACTAGCGGGGAACACCGGGGAGCTGTTTTTT.

The V and J genes are TRBV28 and TRBJ2-7; 9 nucleotides match TRBD1. In germline, CDR1 is MDHEN, CDR2 SYDVKM. The CDR3 loop spans 12 amino acids. V dropped 4 bases and J dropped 8; count of bases not matched to a gene: 3. The CDR3 loop reads CASSYDRGKQYF. CDR3 coding DNA: TGTGCCAGCAGTTATGACAGGGGGAAGCAGTACTTC.

This chain links TRBV5-1 with TRBJ1-2, with D unresolved. The CDR3 sequence is 13 residues long. Trimming took off 6 bases at V and 7 bases at J, with 16 bases between the two ends. The germline gives CDR1 SGHRS, CDR2 YFSETQ. The CDR3 DNA is TGCGCCAGCACCCCTCGAGGGCCCCCTGGCTACACCTTC. Residues: CASTPRGPPGYTF.

CDR3 sequence (DNA): TGTGCCAGCAGCCCCGGACAGGGGAAGACCCAGTACTTC. Residues: CASSPGQGKTQYF. The chain uses TRBV27 and TRBJ2-5; the match to TRBD1 covers 9 bases. Trimming took 6 bases from V and 6 from J; bases not matched to a gene: 5. The CDR3 extends over 13 amino acids. Germline loops: CDR1 MNHEY, CDR2 SMNVEV (reference sequence).

V is TRBV28 and J is TRBJ1-2, with D possibly TRBD1 on 6 matching bases. This CDR3 spans 13 amino acids. V lost 3 bases to trimming and J lost 4 bases, with 9 bases between them. Looked up from germline, CDR1 is MDHEN and CDR2 is SYDVKM. The CDR3 nucleotides read TGTGCCAGCAGTTTCGAGGGGGTCTATGGCTACACCTTC. This translates into CASSFEGVYGYTF.

V and J are TRBV19 and TRBJ2-5, with 16 bases matching TRBD2. V shed 5 bases and J 4 bases; nucleotides not matched to a gene: 7. Germline V gives CDR1 LNHDA, CDR2 SQIVND (reference sequence). CDR3 size: 17 residues. The CDR3 nucleotides read TGTGCCAGTAGTGGGGGACTAGCGGGAGGGCGGCGAGAGACCCAGTACTTC. It translates to CASSGGLAGGRRETQYF. Supplemented by reference TRBV19 and TRBJ2-5, the full variable domain reads DGGITQSPKYLFRKEGQNVTLSCEQNLNHDAMYWYRQDPGQGLRLIYYSQIVNDFQKGDIAEGYSVSREKKESFPLTVTSAQKNPTAFYLCASSGGLAGGRRETQYFGPGTRLLVL.

The V gene is TRBV19, the J gene TRBJ2-5; D might be TRBD1 (6 bases). V lost 3 bases to trimming and J lost 3 bases, with 11 bases between them. The CDR3 runs to 14 residues. CDR1 LNHDA and CDR2 SQIVND come from the germline V gene (reference sequence). CDR3 region: CASSITGLEETQYF. In nucleotides, the CDR3 is TGTGCCAGTAGTATCACAGGGTTGGAAGAGACCCAGTACTTC.

This chain connects TRBV6-5 to TRBJ2-2; weak D call: TRBD1 (5 bases). Germline lookup yields CDR1 MNHEY and CDR2 SVGAGI. CDR3 length: 14 residues. V lost 6 bases and J 0 bases, leaving 8 bases between the germline ends. The CDR3 here is CASRRQTNTGELFF. CDR3 coding DNA: TGTGCCAGCAGAAGACAGACGAACACCGGGGAGCTGTTTTTT.